This T cell receptor (beta chain) was identified in a study of PD-L1 blockade in urothelial cancer. Across the study: Starting in the mid-2010s, patients were given atezolizumab (1,200 mg intravenously every 3 weeks).

Time point of the sample: pretreatment peripheral blood. Individual patients had between 1 and 8 samples, taken pretreatment and on-treatment. To note about this clone: Its antigen remains unidentified.

Germline CDR1 and CDR2: SGDLS and YYNGEE. The CDR3 runs to 14 residues. Trimming stripped 2 bases from V and 8 bases from J, with 13 bases between. Assay used: immunoSEQ multiplex PCR; TCRdb lists only in-frame clones, some missing. The sample holds around 130,000 clones; approximately 84% are singletons and the top ten take 3.2%. Study findings and constraints: Blood clones associated with the tumor expanded more at 3 weeks in durable-benefit patients. When pretreatment blood TCR clonality was below the median, it predicted better survival.

Sequencing used PBMCs, obtained around atezolizumab (anti-PD-L1) treatment. The sequence was obtained from a man over 45 with urothelial cancer. The chain links TRBV9 to TRBJ1-4, with D perhaps matching TRBD1 (6 bases). CDR3 in DNA: TGTGCCAGCAGCGTGACAGGAGTCACGGAAAAACTGTTTTTT. This encodes CASSVTGVTEKLFF.